This T cell receptor (beta chain) is drawn from a study of T cells in tuberculosis. The CDR3 is made up of 15 amino acids. Germline V gene lookup returns CDR1 SGHRS and CDR2 YFSETQ. Trimming took off 3 bases at V and 0 bases at J, with 10 bases between the two ends. Concerning this clone itself: Antigen unknown.

Regarding the study as a whole: Smaller alpha distances in active tuberculosis partly reflected shorter CDR3-alpha lengths.

TCRdb's copy holds only in-frame clones and misses some; the assay was immunoSEQ multiplex PCR. The top ten hold roughly 7% of the sample, which has about 35,000 clones, about 94% seen once. This clonotype was obtained from a donor between 10 and 35 years old with latent tuberculosis or without tuberculosis infection. The chain has TRBV5-1 and TRBJ1-3; tentatively, D is TRBD1 (5 bases). What was sequenced was PBMCs. The CDR3 coding sequence is TGCGCCAGCAGCTGGGGCCGTGGCTCTGGAAACACCATATATTTT. Protein sequence: CASSWGRGSGNTIYF.